These 22 T cell receptor beta chains were all obtained from the same sample, sequenced in a study of blood T cells in healthy people across ages. Combining a sample-barcoded 5' primer with a J-beta primer mix, a second PCR ran for roughly 7 to 12 cycles. TCRdb redid the calling of the 5' RACE reads with MiXCR, one entry per CDR3 protein. Of approximately 830,000 distinct CDR3 sequences detected, roughly 60% appear once; the ten largest clones hold 28%. The sequenced sample was blood. These receptors were collected from a young man in good health.

In its sample, this clonotype was seen once. This chain connects TRBV5-1 to TRBJ2-2; D ambiguous. Germline CDR1 and CDR2: SGHRS and YFSETQ. The V and J ends lost 1 base and 1 base respectively, with 11 bases between them. The CDR3 is 16 residues long. The CDR3 protein is CASSLKVSENTGELFF. For the CDR3, the DNA is TGCGCCAGCAGCTTGAAGGTCAGCGAGAACACCGGGGAGCTGTTTTTT.

V gene TRBV5-6 combines with J gene TRBJ2-1; no clear D gene. V shed 4 bases and J shed 6 bases, with 11 bases lying between them. The CDR3 is 13 residues long. Per the germline V gene, CDR1 is SGHDT and CDR2 is YYEEEE. CDR3 bases: TGTGCCAGCAGCGCAACCGGCCGCAATGAGCAGTTCTTC. This sequence encodes CASSATGRNEQFF.

V and J are TRBV15 and TRBJ2-7; possible D gene TRBD2, 5 bases. Deletions cut 3 bases from V and 0 bases from J, with 9 bases between. CDR3 size: 14 residues. Germline V gives CDR1 LNHNV, CDR2 YYDKDF (reference sequence). Here the CDR3 DNA reads TGTGCCACCAGCAGCACCACTAGCTCCTACGAGCAGTACTTC. Its translation is CATSSTTSSYEQYF.

V usage is TRBV30 and J usage is TRBJ2-1; 7 bases line up with TRBD1. Germline-derived CDR1 and CDR2 are GTSNPN and SVGIG (reference sequence). This CDR3 is 13 amino acids long. The J segment lost 5 bases and the V segment lost 5 bases, leaving 6 bases of the junction unmatched. The CDR3 DNA reads as TGTGCCTGGGGACAGGACACCCACAATGAGCAGTTCTTC. It yields the protein CAWGQDTHNEQFF.

This clonotype occurred once. V usage is TRBV28 and J usage is TRBJ2-1; 9 bases are a match to TRBD2. The CDR3 contains 15 residues. Trimming took 5 bases from V and 6 from J; bases not matched to a gene: 8. Germline V CDR1 and CDR2: MDHEN, SYDVKM. CDR3 residues: CASSPRGGPSNEQFF. CDR3 nucleotides: TGTGCCAGCAGTCCGCGGGGGGGCCCCTCCAATGAGCAGTTCTTC.

The V and J genes are TRBV7-2 and TRBJ2-7, with D unclear. The ends were cut back, 5 bases at V and 2 bases at J, with 10 bases in the middle. Germline values: CDR1 SGHTA, CDR2 FQGNSA. This CDR3 has 13 amino acids. CDR3 DNA sequence: TGTGCCAGCAGCCCCCACCGGACCTACGAGCAGTACTTC. Its protein is CASSPHRTYEQYF.

The rearrangement uses TRBV9 and TRBJ2-1, with unresolved D. The CDR3 is 11 amino acids. The V gene lost 1 base and the J gene lost 10 bases, with 6 bases spanning the gap. CDR1 SGDLS and CDR2 YYNGEE come from the germline V gene. In DNA form, the CDR3 reads TGTGCCAGCAGCGTAACCGCGGAGCAGTTCTTC. Its translation is CASSVTAEQFF.

The J gene is TRBJ1-2, the V gene TRBV12-3 or TRBV12-4; D is unclear. V lost 4 bases to trimming and J lost 5 bases, with 14 bases between them. CDR3 length: 14 residues. CDR3 sequence: CASSYNRLTYGYTF. Written as DNA, the CDR3 is TGTGCCAGCAGTTATAACAGATTGACATATGGCTACACCTTC.

There are a few counts of this clonotype. The rearrangement links TRBV5-6 to TRBJ1-6; 8 bases map to TRBD1. V was pared by 0 bases and J by 6 bases, with 2 bases of the junction left unmatched. This CDR3 is built from 15 residues. Germline values: CDR1 SGHDT, CDR2 YYEEEE. CDR3 in DNA: TGTGCCAGCAGCTTGGGACAGGGGCGTAATTCACCCCTCCACTTT. It codes for CASSLGQGRNSPLHF.

This clonotype was seen a few times. The chain has TRBV9 and TRBJ1-2; D is ambiguous. V lost 8 bases, J lost 8 bases, and 16 bases lay in between. There are 12 residues in the CDR3. In germline, CDR1 is SGDLS, CDR2 YYNGEE. CDR3 DNA sequence: TGTGCCAGTAGCCTGAATGGGGAAGGCTACACCTTC. It encodes CASSLNGEGYTF. The full variable domain, with the rest looked up from reference TRBV9 and TRBJ1-2, is DSGVTQTPKHLITATGQRVTLRCSPRSGDLSVYWYQQSLDQGLQFLIQYYNGEERAKGNILERFSAQQFPDLHSELNLSSLELGDSALYFCASSLNGEGYTFGSGTRLTVV.

V gene TRBV7-9 combines with J gene TRBJ2-1; D unclear. The CDR3 is made up of 11 amino acids. Germline CDR1 and CDR2: SEHNR and FQNEAQ (reference sequence). V was cut by 3 bases and J by 7 bases, with 4 bases left in between. This CDR3 is CASSLMNEQFF. The CDR3 region has the DNA TGTGCCAGCAGCTTGATGAATGAGCAGTTCTTC.

CDR3 in amino acids: CASSIRQGGQPQHF. CDR3 bases: TGTGCCAGTAGTATAAGACAGGGAGGACAGCCCCAGCATTTT. The V and J genes are TRBV19 and TRBJ1-5; 7 bases are a match to TRBD1. Germline trimming cut 2 bases from V and 7 bases from J; bases unmatched to any gene: 5. The CDR3 length is 14 residues. CDR1 and CDR2 (germline): LNHDA, SQIVND (reference sequence). The variable domain in full, with the rest retrieved from reference TRBV19 and TRBJ1-5, is DGGITQSPKYLFRKEGQNVTLSCEQNLNHDAMYWYRQDPGQGLRLIYYSQIVNDFQKGDIAEGYSVSREKKESFPLTVTSAQKNPTAFYLCASSIRQGGQPQHFGDGTRLSIL.

A note on this clonotype: A much larger clone lies a single base off, so this may be a read error. The chain combines TRBV20-1 with TRBJ2-5; 10 positions agree with TRBD2. Germline-derived CDR1 and CDR2 are DFQATT and SNEGSKA (reference sequence). The CDR3 is made up of 13 amino acids. Losses at the gene ends were 3 bases for V and 11 bases for J; bases not matched to a gene: 9. The CDR3 protein is CSARTLAGNEQYF. CDR3 nucleotide sequence: TGCAGTGCTAGGACACTAGCGGGGAATGAGCAGTACTTC.

CDR3 sequence reads: CASSLQTTNTEAFF. As DNA, the CDR3 is TGCGCCAGCAGCTTGCAGACTACGAACACTGAAGCTTTCTTT. This chain links TRBV5-1 with TRBJ1-1; D is unclear. The CDR3 has 14 residues. CDR1 is SGHRS, CDR2 YFSETQ, per germline. The V end lost 1 base, the J end lost 1 base, and 8 bases lay between the germline ends.

CDR3 coding DNA: TGTGCCAGCGGGGGGACAGAAAAAGAGACCCAGTACTTC. This sequence encodes CASGGTEKETQYF. The rearrangement links TRBV9 to TRBJ2-5; D may be TRBD1 (7 bases). Germline CDR1 and CDR2: SGDLS and YYNGEE. The V and J ends lost 7 bases and 3 bases respectively, with 13 bases between them. CDR3 length: 13 residues.

The rearrangement joins TRBV18 to TRBJ2-5; tentatively, D is TRBD2 (6 bases). The J call could be wrong; TRBJ2-7 is a better fit for the DNA end. The CDR3 runs 15 residues. Germline CDR1 KGHSH, CDR2 LQKENI. The CDR3 spells CASSRMAGTHSEQYF. In DNA, the CDR3 is TGTGCCAGCTCACGTATGGCCGGGACTCACTCCGAGCAGTACTTC.

This clonotype showed up just a few times. The chain has TRBV9 and TRBJ2-1; the match to TRBD2 covers 10 bases. Germline V gives CDR1 SGDLS, CDR2 YYNGEE. The CDR3 extends over 18 amino acids. V lost 0 bases to trimming and J lost 0 bases; unmatched junction nucleotides: 6. The CDR3 here is CASSVASSGGSSYNEQFF. DNA for the CDR3: TGTGCCAGCAGCGTAGCGTCTAGCGGGGGAAGCTCCTACAATGAGCAGTTCTTC.

CDR3 sequence: CSATVGRETQYF. The DNA for the CDR3 is TGCAGTGCTACCGTCGGGCGAGAGACCCAGTACTTC. The chain combines TRBV20-1 with TRBJ2-5; D is unresolved. Germline loops: CDR1 DFQATT, CDR2 SNEGSKA (reference sequence). Trimming shortened V by 4 bases and J by 4 bases, and 10 bases separated the two germline ends. The CDR3 has 12 amino acids.

This rearrangement joins TRBV7-2 to TRBJ2-3; TRBD2 matches at 11 bases. Germline values: CDR1 SGHTA, CDR2 FQGNSA. This CDR3 has 18 amino acids. With V trimmed by 1 base and J by 2 bases, 8 bases remained unmatched. CDR3 in amino acids: CASSLDPTSGGLTDTQYF. The CDR3 DNA follows: TGTGCCAGCAGCTTAGACCCTACTAGCGGGGGACTCACAGATACGCAGTATTTT. The full variable domain, its missing parts supplied by reference TRBV7-2 and TRBJ2-3, is GAGVSQSPSNKVTEKGKDVELRCDPISGHTALYWYRQSLGQGLEFLIYFQGNSAPDKSGLPSDRFSAERTGGSVSTLTIQRTQQEDSAVYLCASSLDPTSGGLTDTQYFGPGTRLTVL.

The chain is built from TRBV12-3 or TRBV12-4 and TRBJ2-5; 12 bases are a match to TRBD1. This CDR3 spans 15 amino acids. Germline trimming cut 7 bases from V and 11 bases from J; bases unmatched to any gene: 14. The CDR3 here is CASTEGQGALGGQYF. CDR3 bases: TGTGCCAGCACCGAGGGACAGGGGGCGTTAGGAGGGCAGTACTTC.

This clonotype was counted ten times or more. The chain uses TRBV20-1 and TRBJ2-7, with D unclear. Germline assignment: CDR1 DFQATT and CDR2 SNEGSKA (reference sequence). The CDR3 has 13 residues. V lost 3 bases to trimming and J lost 2 bases, with 11 bases between them. The CDR3 DNA is TGCAGTGCTAGGGCAGGCGAACCCTACGAGCAGTACTTC. Amino acid sequence: CSARAGEPYEQYF.

The rearrangement links TRBV18 to TRBJ2-3; D call uncertain. CDR3 length: 12 amino acids. V was shortened by 5 bases and J by 3 bases, with 6 bases between the two germline ends. The germline V gene encodes CDR1 KGHSH and CDR2 LQKENI. The CDR3, as DNA: TGTGCCAGCTCAGTACAGACAGATACGCAGTATTTT. Residues: CASSVQTDTQYF.